This is a list of T cell receptor beta chains from one sample in a study of cytomegalovirus exposure and HLA in healthy donors. Method: immunoSEQ multiplex PCR; TCRdb's copy keeps in-frame clones and lacks some. Of under 200,000 clones listed, around three quarters are singletons. The source material was PBMCs. These receptors all stem from a woman in her 30s in good health and CMV-seronegative. Both conserved end residues are part of each CDR3. The order of the fields is D gene, V gene, CDR3 length, J gene, clone size, CDR3 DNA, CDR3 protein. A D gene is named only where the DNA matches it firmly. Size is stated for part of the rows, as once, few or many counts, or as a class when the clone is expanded.

>-|TRBV30|12|TRBJ1-1|-
TGTGCCTGGCGACAGGTAAACACTGAAGCTTTCTTT
CAWRQVNTEAFF
>-|TRBV28|17|TRBJ2-1|-
TGTGCCAGCAGTTCCACCGCGGGAAGGGCTGGCTACAATGAGCAGTTCTTC
CASSSTAGRAGYNEQFF
>-|TRBV13|14|TRBJ1-2|-
TGTGCCAGCAGCTTAGCGCAGAACCCCTATGGCTACACCTTC
CASSLAQNPYGYTF
>TRBD1|TRBV5-6|16|TRBJ1-5|-
TGTGCCAGCAGCCGTCGGACAGGGGGTAGCAATCAGCCCCAGCATTTT
CASSRRTGGSNQPQHF
>TRBD1|TRBV15|17|TRBJ1-2|-
TGTGCCACCAGCAGAGGGACTAGACAGGGGGGAAACTATGGCTACACCTTC
CATSRGTRQGGNYGYTF
>-|TRBV2|15|TRBJ1-4|-
TGTGCCAGCAGGGGGGCCGGGTTGGCTAATGAAAAACTGTTTTTT
CASRGAGLANEKLFF
>TRBD1|TRBV12-5|14|TRBJ2-5|-
TGTGCTAGTGGTTGGGGACAGGACCAAGAGACCCAGTACTTC
CASGWGQDQETQYF
>-|TRBV6-5|13|TRBJ2-7|-
TGTGCCAGCAGTTTGGGGAGCTCCTACGAGCAGTACTTC
CASSLGSSYEQYF
>-|TRBV5-1|15|TRBJ2-5|-
TGCGCCAGCAGCGGGGACCGGCGGGGTCTGGAGACCCAGTACTTC
CASSGDRRGLETQYF
>-|TRBV9|14|TRBJ1-1|-
TGTGCCAGCAGCGTAGTGACACAGAACTCTGAAGCTTTCTTT
CASSVVTQNSEAFF
>-|TRBV6-5|13|TRBJ1-1|few
TGTGCCAGCAGCCACCGGGAGTTCACTGAAGCTTTCTTT
CASSHREFTEAFF
>-|TRBV7-2|14|TRBJ2-2|-
TGTGCCAGCAGATCTACAGGGAACACCGGGGAGCTGTTTTTT
CASRSTGNTGELFF
>-|TRBV5-1|11|TRBJ2-1|-
TGCGCCAGCAGCTTGACGGATGAGCAGTTCTTC
CASSLTDEQFF
>TRBD1|TRBV5-1|16|TRBJ1-4|few
TGCGCCAGCAGCCCGCTGTTCTCGGACAGGGGAGAAAAACTGTTTTTT
CASSPLFSDRGEKLFF
>TRBD2|TRBV6-4|17|TRBJ2-1|-
TGTGCCAGCAGTCCCTACCCCCCTAGCGGGCTGTACAATGAGCAGTTCTTC
CASSPYPPSGLYNEQFF
>-|TRBV1|14|TRBJ2-7|-
TGCACCAGCCGCCGGGACAGGGGAATCGGCGAGCAGTACTTC
CTSRRDRGIGEQYF
>TRBD1|TRBV4-1|18|TRBJ1-1|-
TGCGCCAGCAGCCGCTTAGTCCGGGACAGGCTACGGGGCACTGAAGCTTTCTTT
CASSRLVRDRLRGTEAFF
>-|TRBV6-5|14|TRBJ1-2|-
TGTGCCAGCAGTTCCTCTCAGGCCATCTATGGCTACACCTTC
CASSSSQAIYGYTF
>-|TRBV27|15|TRBJ2-7|-
TGTGCCAGCAGTTTAAATCGACAGACCTCCAGGGAGCAGTACTTC
CASSLNRQTSREQYF
>TRBD2|TRBV7-9|17|TRBJ2-1|-
TGTGCCAGCAGGGATCGGGCTAGCGGGAGCCTCTACAATGAGCAGTTCTTC
CASRDRASGSLYNEQFF
>TRBD1|TRBV7-2|17|TRBJ1-2|-
TGTGCCAGCAGCCCGCAAGCAGCCGGGACAGGGTTGGATGGCTACACCTTC
CASSPQAAGTGLDGYTF
>TRBD1|TRBV6-4|15|TRBJ2-2|-
TGTGCCAGCAGCGCGGGACAGGACAACACCGGGGAGCTGTTTTTT
CASSAGQDNTGELFF
>-|TRBV30|15|TRBJ1-1|-
TGTGCCTGGAGTGTTGGCGTAGGGACTTACACTGAAGCTTTCTTT
CAWSVGVGTYTEAFF
>-|TRBV10-2|14|TRBJ2-2|few
TGCGCCAGCAGTTGGACAGAGAACACCGGGGAGCTGTTTTTT
CASSWTENTGELFF
>-|TRBV7-9|18|TRBJ2-1|once
TGTGCCAGCAGCTTAGTACCCGGACTACCTCACTCCTACAATGAGCAGTTCTTC
CASSLVPGLPHSYNEQFF
>TRBD1|TRBV4-2|15|TRBJ2-1|-
TGTGCCAGCAGCGTGCGGACAGGGCCTTACAATGAGCAGTTCTTC
CASSVRTGPYNEQFF
>TRBD1|TRBV6-1|15|TRBJ1-2|-
TGTGCCAGCAGTGAACTTCAGACAGGGGTAGGCGGCTACACCTTC
CASSELQTGVGGYTF
>TRBD1|TRBV11-3|15|TRBJ2-1|-
TGTGCCAGCAGTTTTACAGGGGCGTTACAAAATGAGCAGTTCTTC
CASSFTGALQNEQFF
>-|TRBV7-6|13|TRBJ2-3|-
TGTGCCAGCAGCCGGACTCGCACAGATACGCAGTATTTT
CASSRTRTDTQYF
>TRBD1|TRBV19|14|TRBJ2-7|-
TGTGCCAGTAGCCAAACGACAGGGGGCGACGAGCAGTACTTC
CASSQTTGGDEQYF
>-|TRBV6-1|14|TRBJ1-5|-
TGTGCCAGCAGGCAGGGGTTCTTGGCGCAGCCCCAGCATTTT
CASRQGFLAQPQHF
>TRBD2|TRBV4-3|17|TRBJ2-1|-
TGCGCCAGCAGCCCAATGATCGGACTAGCGGGAGTGTATGAGCAGTTCTTC
CASSPMIGLAGVYEQFF
>TRBD2|TRBV11-2|15|TRBJ2-2|-
TGTGCCAGCAGCTTAGGCGGGAGCGGCACCGGGGAGCTGTTTTTT
CASSLGGSGTGELFF
>-|TRBV19|14|TRBJ1-4|-
TGTGCCAGTAGTCGGGGGGGATCTAATGAAAAACTGTTTTTT
CASSRGGSNEKLFF
>-|TRBV5-6|14|TRBJ1-1|-
TGTGCCAGCAGCTTGGACAGAGTATACACTGAAGCTTTCTTT
CASSLDRVYTEAFF
>-|TRBV14|19|TRBJ1-1|-
TGTGCCAGCAGCCAAGATAGGGGTTTGGGCTCTCAACTCTCCACTGAAGCTTTCTTT
CASSQDRGLGSQLSTEAFF
>TRBD1|TRBV4-3|13|TRBJ2-1|-
TGCGCCAGCAGCCAATACAGGGGCAATGAGCAGTTCTTC
CASSQYRGNEQFF
>TRBD2|TRBV6-5|15|TRBJ2-1|few
TGTGCCAGCAGGCCACTAGCGGGGGGCTACAATGAGCAGTTCTTC
CASRPLAGGYNEQFF
>-|TRBV25-1|15|TRBJ1-4|-
TGTGCCAGTTCGCATCGGGGACTGGCTAATGAAAAACTGTTTTTT
CASSHRGLANEKLFF
>-|TRBV6-5|16|TRBJ2-7|-
TGTGCCAGCAGTTACCGCCCCAGTTGGACCGGGGGCGAGCAGTACTTC
CASSYRPSWTGGEQYF
>TRBD1|TRBV2|14|TRBJ1-3|-
TGTGCCAGCAGACAGGGGAGCTCTGGAAACACCATATATTTT
CASRQGSSGNTIYF
>-|TRBV9|14|TRBJ1-5|-
TGTGCCAGCAGCGTAGGCCCGGGTAATCAGCCCCAGCATTTT
CASSVGPGNQPQHF
>TRBD2|TRBV11-2|13|TRBJ2-3|-
TGTGCCAGCAGACCAATCGGACTAGCGGGATGGTATTTT
CASRPIGLAGWYF
>-|TRBV5-8|15|TRBJ1-5|-
TGTGCCAGCAGCCCGCCCAGGGGCGGCAATCAGCCCCAGCATTTT
CASSPPRGGNQPQHF
>TRBD1|TRBV5-3|15|TRBJ1-2|-
TGTGCCAGAAGCTTGCCGCTGGGACAGCTGAATGGCTACACCTTC
CARSLPLGQLNGYTF
>TRBD1|TRBV5-1|19|TRBJ1-2|-
TGCGCCAGCAGCTTGGTGATGGCGGGACAGGGGGTCCCTAACTATGGCTACACCTTC
CASSLVMAGQGVPNYGYTF
>TRBD1|TRBV19|15|TRBJ1-3|-
TGTGCCAGTACCCGTGACAGGGCCTCTGGAAACACCATATATTTT
CASTRDRASGNTIYF
>-|TRBV5-4|13|TRBJ2-3|-
TGTGCCAGCAGCTTGGAAGGAGCAGATACGCAGTATTTT
CASSLEGADTQYF
>TRBD1|TRBV19|15|TRBJ1-3|-
TGTGCCAGTAGTCGGGACAGGGGAGGTGGAAACACCATATATTTT
CASSRDRGGGNTIYF
>TRBD1|TRBV2|15|TRBJ1-5|-
TGTGCCAGCAGTGGATTACAGGGGAAGAATCAGCCCCAGCATTTT
CASSGLQGKNQPQHF
>-|TRBV19|18|TRBJ2-6|-
TGTGCCAGTAGTACCCTTAGTTTTCGAGCCTCTGGGGCCAACGTCCTGACTTTC
CASSTLSFRASGANVLTF
>TRBD2|TRBV7-2|17|TRBJ2-1|-
TGTGCCAGCAGCTTAGGTGGGGGGTCTAGCGGGAGGGGCGAGCAGTTCTTC
CASSLGGGSSGRGEQFF
>-|TRBV19|11|TRBJ2-1|-
TGTGCCAGTAGTACCCGCGCGGAGCAGTTCTTC
CASSTRAEQFF
>-|TRBV7-9|16|TRBJ2-7|-
TGTGCCAGCAGCTATTACCTGACAGGCGTAACCTACGAGCAGTACTTC
CASSYYLTGVTYEQYF